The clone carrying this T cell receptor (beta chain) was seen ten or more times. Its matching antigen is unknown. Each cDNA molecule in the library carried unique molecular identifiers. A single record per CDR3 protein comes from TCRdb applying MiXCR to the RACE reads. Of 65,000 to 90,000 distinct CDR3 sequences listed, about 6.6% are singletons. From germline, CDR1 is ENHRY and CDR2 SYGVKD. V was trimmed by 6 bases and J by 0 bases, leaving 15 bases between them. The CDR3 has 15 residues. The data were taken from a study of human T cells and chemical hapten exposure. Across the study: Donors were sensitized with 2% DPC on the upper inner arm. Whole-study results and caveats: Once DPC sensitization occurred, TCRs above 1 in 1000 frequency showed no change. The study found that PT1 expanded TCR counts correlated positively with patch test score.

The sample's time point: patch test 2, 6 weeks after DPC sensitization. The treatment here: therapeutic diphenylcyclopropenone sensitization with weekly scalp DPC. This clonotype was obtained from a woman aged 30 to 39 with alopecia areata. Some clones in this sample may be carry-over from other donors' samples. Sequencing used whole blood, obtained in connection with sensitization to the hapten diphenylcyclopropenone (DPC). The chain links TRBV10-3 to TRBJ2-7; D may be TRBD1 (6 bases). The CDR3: CAISTTGVDSYEQYF. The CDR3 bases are TGTGCCATCAGCACGACAGGAGTCGACTCCTACGAGCAGTACTTC.